This record covers a single T cell receptor (beta chain). These data belong to a study of blood T cell repertoires in COVID-19. The CDR3 consists of 15 residues. The V segment lost 3 bases and the J segment 3 bases; nucleotides outside the gene matches: 3. CDR1 SNHLY and CDR2 FYNNEI come from the germline V gene. Enrolled through a virtual design, the participants were between roughly 18 and 90 years of age and came from 24 US areas. Categorization into cohorts depended on clinical history that participants reported. Per the study methods: Nucleated cell number was recorded as an estimate derived from reference gene primer amplification. Generated by immunoSEQ multiplex PCR, the TCRdb table keeps only in-frame clones and is missing some. For V, J and clone size, that table is used; D and trimming come from the DNA. The sample shows over 100,000 clones, 84% of them seen only once.

Sample: PBMCs or T cells enriched from blood (not recorded which). This chain connects TRBV2 to TRBJ1-5, with 9 bases that match TRBD1. The sequence was obtained from a woman in her thirties who had recovered from COVID-19. CDR3 in DNA: TGTGCCAGCAGTGAGACAGGGGGGCACAATCAGCCCCAGCATTTT. It is translated as CASSETGGHNQPQHF.